This T cell receptor beta chain derives from a study of identical twins. Turning to this clonotype: Its antigen is unknown.

Broader study findings: Twins' excess sharing was less marked for out-of-frame beta sequences.

Template switching (which added a universal primer site) was used, and cDNA carried unique molecular identifiers. From the 5' RACE reads, TCRdb called clonotypes with MiXCR, one entry per CDR3 protein. The sample lists hundreds of thousands of distinct CDR3 sequences; 9% to 15% were seen once. These data also formed part of another study, on yellow fever vaccine responses in identical twins. That paper states: Twin vaccine T cell responses reportedly seemed partly convergent, partly personalized.

Sequencing was carried out using PBMCs. The TCR sequence derives from a woman younger than 35 in good health.

CDR3 in DNA: TGCAGTGCTAGGCGACAGGGGGCGATCAATCAGCCCCAGCATTTT. It is translated as CSARRQGAINQPQHF. V usage is TRBV20-1 and J usage is TRBJ1-5; 10 nucleotides agree with TRBD1. This CDR3 has 15 residues. V was pared by 3 bases and J by 3 bases, with 5 bases of the junction left unmatched. The germline CDR1 and CDR2 sequences are DFQATT and SNEGSKA (reference sequence).